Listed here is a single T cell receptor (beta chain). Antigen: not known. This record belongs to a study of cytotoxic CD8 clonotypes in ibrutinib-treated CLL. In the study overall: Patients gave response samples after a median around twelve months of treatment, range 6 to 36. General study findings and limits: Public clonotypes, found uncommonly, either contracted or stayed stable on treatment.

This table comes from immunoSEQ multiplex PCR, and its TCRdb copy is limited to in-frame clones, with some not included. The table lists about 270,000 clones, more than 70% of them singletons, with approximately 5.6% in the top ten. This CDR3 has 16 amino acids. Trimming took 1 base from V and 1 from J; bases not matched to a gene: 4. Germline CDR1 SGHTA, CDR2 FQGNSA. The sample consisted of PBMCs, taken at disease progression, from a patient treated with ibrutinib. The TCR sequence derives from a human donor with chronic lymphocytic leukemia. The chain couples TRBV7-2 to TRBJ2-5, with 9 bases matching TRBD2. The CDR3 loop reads CASSLGVAGAQETQYF. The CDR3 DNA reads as TGTGCCAGCAGCTTAGGGGTAGCGGGGGCCCAAGAGACCCAGTACTTC.